The 2 T cell receptor beta chains below all came from one sample that was sequenced in a study of OX40 agonist ivuxolimab in advanced cancers. The library was built by means of the immunoSEQ multiplex PCR assay. This is the immuneACCESS table as TCRdb keeps it, with only in-frame sequences that have V and J called. A part of the clones is gone; compared with another copy, unresolved V genes explain less than half, and the rest is unexplained. The sample data list approximately 60,000 clones, and 77% of these were observed just once. Jointly, the top ten make up about 6% of the sample. Sequenced material: CD4+ or CD8+ T cells sorted from blood, taken in a trial of the OX40 agonist ivuxolimab. The receptors here all came from an adult with an advanced solid tumor such as melanoma, head and neck, liver or kidney cancer.

The rearrangement joins TRBV2 to TRBJ1-2; D gene unclear. Trimming stripped 8 bases from V and 6 bases from J, with 16 bases between. Looked up from germline, CDR1 is SNHLY and CDR2 is FYNNEI. The CDR3 is 13 residues long. DNA for the CDR3: TGTGCCAGCGCCTCGCACGGGTTCAATGGCTACACCTTC. This sequence encodes CASASHGFNGYTF.

The V gene is TRBV18, the J gene TRBJ1-3; D remains ambiguous. Germline V CDR1 and CDR2: KGHSH, LQKENI. CDR3 length: 16 residues. The ends were cut back, 3 bases at V and 0 bases at J, with 12 bases in the middle. The CDR3 DNA sequence: TGTGCCAGCTCACCGGGGAGGCAGAACTCTGGAAACACCATATATTTT. It codes for CASSPGRQNSGNTIYF.